Below, 26 T cell receptor beta chains from the same sample are listed, as sequenced in a study of T cell repertoires and HLA-DP antigens. Data came from immunoSEQ multiplex PCR; TCRdb stores just in-frame clones and leaves some out. The sample lists 85,000 to 90,000 clones; approximately 86% were seen once. Their antigen targets remain unknown. Source material: CD4+ T cells from PBMCs. These receptors were taken from a man aged 50-60 years in good health and CMV-seronegative.

The chain joins TRBV15 to TRBJ1-3; a weak D match, TRBD1 (5 bases). Germline V gene data show CDR1 as LNHNV and CDR2 as YYDKDF (reference sequence). Trimming left V 9 bases short and J 0 bases short, with 15 bases between. The CDR3 loop spans 15 amino acids. The CDR3 loop is CATVGRSVSGNTIYF. The CDR3 nucleotides are TGTGCCACGGTGGGACGGTCCGTCTCTGGAAACACCATATATTTT.

The rearrangement links TRBV18 to TRBJ2-1; perhaps TRBD2 as D (6 bases). Germline V CDR1 and CDR2: KGHSH, LQKENI. Trimming shortened V by 3 bases and J by 10 bases, and 13 bases separated the two germline ends. The CDR3 is 13 amino acids. The CDR3 region is CASSPPRGREQFF. The CDR3 nucleotides are TGTGCCAGCTCACCTCCGCGGGGCCGCGAGCAGTTCTTC.

The chain couples TRBV7-6 to TRBJ2-3, with 7 bases that match TRBD1. Per the germline V gene, CDR1 is SGHVS and CDR2 is FNYEAQ. Unmatched junction bases numbered 8, after V lost 5 bases and J lost 3 bases. The CDR3 has 15 amino acids. The CDR3 spells CASSPRQGSTDTQYF. The CDR3 DNA reads TGTGCCAGCAGCCCCCGACAGGGTTCGACAGATACGCAGTATTTT.

The V gene is TRBV6-5, the J gene TRBJ1-3, with D possibly being TRBD1 (5 bases). V was trimmed by 7 bases and J by 4 bases, leaving 11 bases between them. This CDR3 spans 13 amino acids. The germline V gene encodes CDR1 MNHEY and CDR2 SVGAGI. CDR3 coding DNA: TGTGCCAGCACACCGGGGCTAGGAAACACCATATATTTT. Its protein product is CASTPGLGNTIYF.

This clone was counted a single time. The rearrangement uses TRBV5-4 and TRBJ1-6; 7 bases match TRBD1. This CDR3 contains 13 residues. The germline gives CDR1 SGHNT, CDR2 YYREEE (reference sequence). V was clipped by 4 bases and J by 9 bases; unmatched bases: 4. CDR3 DNA sequence: TGTGCCAGCAGCCGAGGACAGGCTTCACCCCTCCACTTT. Translation: CASSRGQASPLHF.

This chain links TRBV19 with TRBJ1-5; D is uncertain. V was shortened by 6 bases and J by 4 bases, with 19 bases between the two germline ends. Germline assignment: CDR1 LNHDA and CDR2 SQIVND (reference sequence). The CDR3 is 16 amino acids. This chain's CDR3 is CASRRSSPSVNQPQHF. CDR3 DNA: TGTGCCAGTAGAAGGTCCAGCCCTTCGGTTAATCAGCCCCAGCATTTT.

A remark on this clone: One end of the junction does not line up with germline, which may come from a read error. The chain uses TRBV28 and TRBJ2-7, with D uncertain. The CDR3 extends over 11 amino acids. CDR1 is MDHEN, CDR2 SYDVKM, per germline. CDR3 amino acids: CAGSLQYEQYF. The CDR3 DNA reads as TGTGCCGGCAGTCTTCAATACGAGCAGTACTTC.

The rearrangement uses TRBV5-1 and TRBJ2-5; 9 nucleotides line up with TRBD2. The CDR3 has 15 residues. CDR1 is SGHRS, CDR2 YFSETQ, per germline. Trimming at V came to 1 base and at J to 9 bases, leaving 10 bases not matched to a gene. For the CDR3, the DNA is TGCGCCAGCAGCTTGACGGCGGGAGGGACTTGGGCCCAGTACTTC. It is translated as CASSLTAGGTWAQYF. Full variable domain (missing parts from reference TRBV5-1 and TRBJ2-5): KAGVTQTPRYLIKTRGQQVTLSCSPISGHRSVSWYQQTPGQGLQFLFEYFSETQRNKGNFPGRFSGRQFSNSRSEMNVSTLELGDSALYLCASSLTAGGTWAQYFGPGTRLLVL.

This sequence joins TRBV5-1 and TRBJ2-7; a weak D match, TRBD2 (5 bases). Germline V CDR1 and CDR2: SGHRS, YFSETQ. Trimming stripped 2 bases from V and 6 bases from J, with 15 bases between. This CDR3 contains 14 residues. In DNA form, the CDR3 reads TGCGCCAGCAGCTTCGGACCGGTTGAGGGCGAGCAGTACTTC. Protein product: CASSFGPVEGEQYF. Supplemented by reference TRBV5-1 and TRBJ2-7, the full variable domain reads KAGVTQTPRYLIKTRGQQVTLSCSPISGHRSVSWYQQTPGQGLQFLFEYFSETQRNKGNFPGRFSGRQFSNSRSEMNVSTLELGDSALYLCASSFGPVEGEQYFGPGTRLTVT.

The chain has TRBV2 and TRBJ1-6; 8 bases align to TRBD1. V lost 0 bases and J lost 10; bases outside the gene matches: 8. Germline assignment: CDR1 SNHLY and CDR2 FYNNEI. The CDR3 has 16 residues. The CDR3 region has the DNA TGTGCCAGCAGTGAAGCTCAGACAGGGGTAGGCTCACCCCTCCACTTT. Its protein is CASSEAQTGVGSPLHF. Looking up the rest from reference TRBV2 and TRBJ1-6 gives the full variable domain: EPEVTQTPSHQVTQMGQEVILRCVPISNHLYFYWYRQILGQKVEFLVSFYNNEISEKSEIFDDQFSVERPDGSNFTLKIRSTKLEDSAMYFCASSEAQTGVGSPLHFGNGTRLTVT.

About this clone itself: At one end, the junction sequence differs from germline, possibly due to a read error. The chain has TRBV5-1 and TRBJ2-7, with 13 bases that match TRBD2. The CDR3 is 15 residues long. Germline loops: CDR1 SGHRS, CDR2 YFSETQ. The CDR3 sequence: CASSPGTSGAYGQYF. CDR3 nucleotides: TGCGCCAGCAGCCCCGGGACTAGCGGGGCCTACGGGCAGTACTTC.

This clone was recorded only once. The V gene is TRBV7-9, the J gene TRBJ2-5; 9 bases are a match to TRBD1. The CDR3 runs to 14 residues. Germline loops: CDR1 SEHNR, CDR2 FQNEAQ (reference sequence). J was trimmed by 6 bases and V by 5 bases; bases with no gene match: 7. The CDR3 DNA follows: TGTGCCAGCAGCCATAGACAGGGGGAGCAGACCCAGTACTTC. This encodes CASSHRQGEQTQYF.

This clone was seen only a few times. The J gene is TRBJ2-1, the V gene TRBV7-2; 9 bases map to TRBD1. From germline, CDR1 is SGHTA and CDR2 FQGNSA. Trimming cost V 5 bases and J 4 bases; bases outside gene matches: 9. The CDR3 loop spans 16 amino acids. The CDR3 reads CASSPAGTGRYNEQFF. CDR3 in DNA: TGTGCCAGCAGCCCCGCCGGGACAGGGAGATACAATGAGCAGTTCTTC.

The rearrangement links TRBV5-1 to TRBJ1-3, with TRBD1 as a possible D gene (6 bases). V was shortened by 3 bases and J by 4 bases, with 20 bases between the two germline ends. The CDR3 extends over 17 amino acids. Germline values: CDR1 SGHRS, CDR2 YFSETQ. The CDR3 loop reads CASSSTRFGGLGNTIYF. The CDR3 DNA sequence: TGCGCCAGCAGCTCAACTCGTTTCGGGGGCCTAGGAAACACCATATATTTT.

The chain recombines TRBV7-9 with TRBJ2-5; 7 bases are shared with TRBD1. CDR3 size: 13 residues. Per the germline V gene, CDR1 is SEHNR and CDR2 is FQNEAQ (reference sequence). V lost 10 bases to trimming and J lost 4 bases; unmatched junction nucleotides: 9. The CDR3 DNA reads as TGTGCCACCGAGAGGGGGCGAGGAGAGACCCAGTACTTC. It translates to CATERGRGETQYF. Combining the CDR3 with reference TRBV7-9 and TRBJ2-5 gives the whole variable domain DTGVSQNPRHKITKRGQNVTFRCDPISEHNRLYWYRQTLGQGPEFLTYFQNEAQLEKSRLLSDRFSAERPKGSFSTLEIQRTEQGDSAMYLCATERGRGETQYFGPGTRLLVL.

The chain is built from TRBV27 and TRBJ2-1, with 10 bases aligning to TRBD1. V shed 3 bases, J shed 9 bases, and the junction held 11 bases outside the gene matches. CDR3 size: 16 residues. Germline loops: CDR1 MNHEY, CDR2 SMNVEV (reference sequence). Here the CDR3 reads CASSFGGTGVRSEQFF. The CDR3 nucleotides read TGTGCCAGCAGTTTTGGCGGGACAGGGGTTCGGAGTGAGCAGTTCTTC.

The rearrangement links TRBV2 to TRBJ1-2, with a weak D call TRBD1 (6 bases). CDR3 length equals 14 residues. Germline V lookup: CDR1 SNHLY, CDR2 FYNNEI. V lost 8 bases, J lost 2 bases, and 15 bases lay in between. This CDR3 reads CASQRGGENYGYTF. Written as DNA, the CDR3 is TGTGCCAGCCAAAGGGGGGGAGAGAACTATGGCTACACCTTC.

The chain employs TRBV15 and TRBJ2-2, with a possible D match to TRBD2 (5 bases). Germline CDR1 reads LNHNV; CDR2 reads YYDKDF (reference sequence). The V end lost 3 bases, the J end lost 5 bases, and 13 bases lay between the germline ends. The CDR3 has 15 amino acids. The CDR3 coding sequence is TGTGCCACCAGCAGGTTGGGAGTTGGGACCGGGGAGCTGTTTTTT. Protein: CATSRLGVGTGELFF.

The chain uses TRBV7-3 and TRBJ2-1; 8 bases map to TRBD1. The CDR3 extends over 16 amino acids. CDR1 is SGHTA and CDR2 is FQGTGA in the germline V gene. The V gene end was trimmed by 5 bases and the J gene end by 1 base; junction bases not matched to a gene: 7. CDR3 region: CASSVTGGISYNEQFF. The CDR3 DNA follows: TGTGCCAGCAGCGTCACAGGGGGTATATCCTACAATGAGCAGTTCTTC.

The genes are TRBV6-5 and TRBJ1-1; D is undetermined. CDR1 and CDR2 (germline): MNHEY, SVGAGI. V was cut by 8 bases and J by 4 bases, with 20 bases left in between. CDR3 size: 15 residues. The CDR3 sequence: CASSPRHTGPTEAFF. CDR3 coding DNA: TGTGCCAGCTCCCCGCGGCACACCGGACCCACTGAAGCTTTCTTT.

The chain joins TRBV6-5 to TRBJ2-7, with D possibly called TRBD1 or TRBD2 (5 bases each). This CDR3 comprises 16 residues. Germline CDR1 MNHEY, CDR2 SVGAGI. V shed 0 bases and J shed 5 bases, with 17 bases lying between them. The CDR3 loop reads CASSYSGLGGVDEQYF. The CDR3 region has the DNA TGTGCCAGCAGTTACTCCGGCCTTGGGGGTGTCGACGAGCAGTACTTC.

V gene TRBV2 combines with J gene TRBJ2-7; D not resolved. Trimming shortened V by 4 bases and J by 6 bases, and 13 bases separated the two germline ends. Germline V gene data show CDR1 as SNHLY and CDR2 as FYNNEI. The CDR3 sequence is 13 residues long. For the CDR3, the DNA is TGTGCCAGCAGTGGGGGTAGCTTCATCGAGCAGTACTTC. It codes for CASSGGSFIEQYF. The full variable domain, completed using reference TRBV2 and TRBJ2-7, is EPEVTQTPSHQVTQMGQEVILRCVPISNHLYFYWYRQILGQKVEFLVSFYNNEISEKSEIFDDQFSVERPDGSNFTLKIRSTKLEDSAMYFCASSGGSFIEQYFGPGTRLTVT.

DNA of the CDR3: TGCGCCAGCAGCCAAGATTGGGGTCAGCCCCAGCATTTT. Its translation is CASSQDWGQPQHF. The chain couples TRBV4-3 to TRBJ1-5; D not resolved. Looked up from germline, CDR1 is LGHNA and CDR2 is YSLEER. Deletions cut 0 bases from V and 6 bases from J, with 6 bases between. This CDR3 has 13 residues.

The V call is TRBV29-1, the J call TRBJ1-3, with 7 bases fitting TRBD1. V was pared by 7 bases and J by 1 base, with 7 bases of the junction left unmatched. CDR1 SQVTM and CDR2 ANQGSEA come from the germline V gene. The CDR3 covers 14 residues. CDR3 sequence reads: CSALGQMSGNTIYF. Written as DNA, the CDR3 is TGCAGCGCCCTGGGACAGATGTCTGGAAACACCATATATTTT.

CDR3 protein: CAWSGGGLARGNEQFF. The CDR3 DNA reads as TGTGCCTGGAGCGGGGGAGGACTAGCGAGGGGCAATGAGCAGTTCTTC. This chain links TRBV30 with TRBJ2-1; 9 bases agree with TRBD2. Germline CDR1 reads GTSNPN; CDR2 reads SVGIG (reference sequence). With 3 bases clipped from V and 6 bases from J, the junction kept 12 bases outside the gene matches. This CDR3 has 16 residues.

V usage is TRBV6-5 and J usage is TRBJ2-7, with no clear D. There are 13 residues in the CDR3. The V end lost 6 bases, the J end lost 5 bases, and 14 bases lay between the germline ends. The germline V gene has CDR1 MNHEY and CDR2 SVGAGI. CDR3 sequence (DNA): TGTGCCAGCAGCCCGTCGTTGCGGCACGAGCAGTACTTC. This codes for CASSPSLRHEQYF.